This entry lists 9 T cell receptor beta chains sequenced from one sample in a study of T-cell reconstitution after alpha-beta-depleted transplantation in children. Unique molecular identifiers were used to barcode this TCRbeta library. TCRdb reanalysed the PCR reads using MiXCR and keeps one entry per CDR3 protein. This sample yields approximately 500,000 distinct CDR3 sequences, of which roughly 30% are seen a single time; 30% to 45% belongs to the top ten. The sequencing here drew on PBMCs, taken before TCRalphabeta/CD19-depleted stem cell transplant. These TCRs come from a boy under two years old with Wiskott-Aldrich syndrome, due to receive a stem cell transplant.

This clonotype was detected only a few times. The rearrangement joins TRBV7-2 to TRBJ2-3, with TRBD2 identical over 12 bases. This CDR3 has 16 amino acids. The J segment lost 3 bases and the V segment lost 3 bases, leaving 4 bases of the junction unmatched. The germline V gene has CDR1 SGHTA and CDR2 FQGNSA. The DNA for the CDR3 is TGTGCCAGCAGCTTTGGGACTAGCGGGTTAACAGATACGCAGTATTTT. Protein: CASSFGTSGLTDTQYF.

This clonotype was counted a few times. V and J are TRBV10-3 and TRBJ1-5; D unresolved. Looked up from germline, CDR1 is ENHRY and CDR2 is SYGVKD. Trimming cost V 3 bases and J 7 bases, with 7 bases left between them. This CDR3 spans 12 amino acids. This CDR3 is CAISEFLQPQHF. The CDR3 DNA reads TGTGCCATCAGTGAATTTCTGCAGCCCCAGCATTTT.

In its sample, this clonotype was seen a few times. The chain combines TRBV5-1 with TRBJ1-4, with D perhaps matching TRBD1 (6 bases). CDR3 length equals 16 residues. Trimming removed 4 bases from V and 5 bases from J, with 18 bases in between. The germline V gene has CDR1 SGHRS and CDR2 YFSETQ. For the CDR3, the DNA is TGCGCCAGCAGCGCGGGGACAAACCGTATAAATGAAAAACTGTTTTTT. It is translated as CASSAGTNRINEKLFF.

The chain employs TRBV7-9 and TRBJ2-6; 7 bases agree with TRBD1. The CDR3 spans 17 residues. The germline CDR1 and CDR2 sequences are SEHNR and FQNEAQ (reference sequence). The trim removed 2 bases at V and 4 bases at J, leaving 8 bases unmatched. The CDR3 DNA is TGTGCCAGCAGCTTACACCCGACAGGGTACGGGGCCAACGTCCTGACTTTC. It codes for CASSLHPTGYGANVLTF.

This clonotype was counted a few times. CDR3 protein: CASSYRNRGTEAFF. The CDR3 coding sequence is TGTGCCAGCAGTTACCGAAACAGGGGTACTGAAGCTTTCTTT. The chain joins TRBV6-5 to TRBJ1-1; TRBD1 matches at 7 bases. Trimming at V came to 2 bases and at J to 5 bases, leaving 5 bases not matched to a gene. This CDR3 has 14 amino acids. From germline, CDR1 is MNHEY and CDR2 SVGAGI.

CDR3 nucleotides: TGTGCCAGCAGCTTCTTCACGGGTGGGGAAAAACTGTTTTTT. This encodes CASSFFTGGEKLFF. The chain couples TRBV7-9 to TRBJ1-4; D uncertain. The CDR3 length is 14 residues. V was cut by 3 bases and J by 8 bases, with 13 bases left in between. Germline CDR1 SEHNR, CDR2 FQNEAQ (reference sequence).

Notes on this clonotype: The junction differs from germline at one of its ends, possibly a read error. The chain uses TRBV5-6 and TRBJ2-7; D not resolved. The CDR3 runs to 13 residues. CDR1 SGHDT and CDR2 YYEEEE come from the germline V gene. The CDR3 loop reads CASSFGDRYERYF. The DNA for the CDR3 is TGTGCCAGCAGCTTCGGAGATAGATACGAGCGGTACTTC.

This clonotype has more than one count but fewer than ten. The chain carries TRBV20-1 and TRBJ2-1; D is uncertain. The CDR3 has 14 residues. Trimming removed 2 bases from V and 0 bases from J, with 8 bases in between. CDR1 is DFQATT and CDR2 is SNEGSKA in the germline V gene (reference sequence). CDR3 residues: CSARSLSSYNEQFF. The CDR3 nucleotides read TGCAGTGCTAGATCCTTGAGCTCCTACAATGAGCAGTTCTTC.

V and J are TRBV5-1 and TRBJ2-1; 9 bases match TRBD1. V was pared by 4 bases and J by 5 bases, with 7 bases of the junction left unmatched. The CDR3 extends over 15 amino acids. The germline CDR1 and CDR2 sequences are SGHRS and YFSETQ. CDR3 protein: CASSDPGQGNNEQFF. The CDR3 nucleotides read TGCGCCAGCAGCGACCCGGGACAGGGTAACAATGAGCAGTTCTTC.